Listed here are 29 T cell receptor beta chains from one sample, sequenced in a study of blood T cell repertoires in COVID-19 (dated by TCRdb to the early 2020s). Preparation of the library involved the immunoSEQ multiplex PCR assay. The clones in this table, taken by TCRdb from immuneACCESS, are in-frame only. Not every clone is retained; where verified, under half of the shortfall comes from an unresolved V gene, and the cause of the rest is unknown. The sample includes fewer than 300,000 clones, with about 87% observed a single time. Approximately 3.7% of the sample is taken by the ten largest. Input material: peripheral blood. The receptors come from a man aged 55 to 70 who had recovered from COVID-19.

The rearrangement joins TRBV20-1 to TRBJ1-5; the match to TRBD1 covers 8 bases. Losses at the gene ends were 3 bases for V and 6 bases for J; bases not matched to a gene: 10. Germline V lookup: CDR1 DFQATT, CDR2 SNEGSKA (reference sequence). The CDR3 length is 15 residues. The DNA for the CDR3 is TGCAGTGCTAGTCACGGACAGGGAATAAGTCAGCCCCAGCATTTT. Its translation is CSASHGQGISQPQHF.

This chain uses TRBV10-2 with TRBJ1-5, with 7 bases that match TRBD1. Germline CDR1 and CDR2: WSHSY and SAAADI. This CDR3 contains 15 residues. V lost 6 bases to trimming and J lost 0 bases; unmatched junction nucleotides: 5. This CDR3 reads CASSLRGSSNQPQHF. CDR3 DNA sequence: TGCGCCAGCAGCCTCAGGGGGAGTAGCAATCAGCCCCAGCATTTT.

The genes are TRBV11-3 and TRBJ2-1; 11 nucleotides agree with TRBD2. This CDR3 contains 16 residues. Germline CDR1 SGHNT, CDR2 YENEEA. V dropped 4 bases and J dropped 10; count of bases not matched to a gene: 12. The DNA of the CDR3 is TGTGCCAGCAGCTCCCCGACTAGCGGGGCGGTCGGAGAGCAGTTCTTC. The encoded protein is CASSSPTSGAVGEQFF.

This clone showed up just once. V usage is TRBV30 and J usage is TRBJ2-4, with 11 nucleotides matching TRBD2. This CDR3 is built from 17 residues. The V gene end was trimmed by 3 bases and the J gene end by 0 bases; junction bases not matched to a gene: 7. Germline CDR1 and CDR2: GTSNPN and SVGIG (reference sequence). The CDR3 nucleotides are TGTGCCTGGAGCCTAGCGGGGGGATCTCTAGCCAAAAACATTCAGTACTTC. It translates to CAWSLAGGSLAKNIQYF.

The chain joins TRBV7-2 to TRBJ1-2; D may be TRBD1 (5 bases). Trimming removed 7 bases from V and 7 bases from J, with 16 bases in between. Germline V CDR1 and CDR2: SGHTA, FQGNSA. The CDR3 loop spans 13 amino acids. DNA for the CDR3: TGTGCCAGCATCCCCGGTTGGGGGGGTGGCTACACCTTC. Residues: CASIPGWGGGYTF. The full variable domain, rest sourced from reference TRBV7-2 and TRBJ1-2, is GAGVSQSPSNKVTEKGKDVELRCDPISGHTALYWYRQSLGQGLEFLIYFQGNSAPDKSGLPSDRFSAERTGGSVSTLTIQRTQQEDSAVYLCASIPGWGGGYTFGSGTRLTVV.

The rearrangement joins TRBV12-3 or TRBV12-4 to TRBJ2-3, with 9 bases aligning to TRBD2. V shed 3 bases and J 8 bases; nucleotides not matched to a gene: 3. The CDR3 runs 13 residues. CDR3 coding DNA: TGTGCCAGCAGTTTCCAGCGGGGGGTTACGCAGTATTTT. Protein: CASSFQRGVTQYF.

This clone was detected only once. The V gene is TRBV10-3, the J gene TRBJ1-1; 11 positions agree with TRBD1. The V gene end was trimmed by 1 base and the J gene end by 5 bases; junction bases not matched to a gene: 3. This CDR3 contains 15 residues. Germline CDR1 ENHRY, CDR2 SYGVKD. This CDR3 reads CAISELGQGGTEAFF. Written as DNA, the CDR3 is TGTGCCATCAGTGAGTTGGGACAGGGGGGGACTGAAGCTTTCTTT.

V is TRBV4-2 and J is TRBJ2-1, with TRBD2 identical over 13 bases. V trimming: 0 bases; J trimming: 7 bases; junction bases outside the gene matches: 3. The germline V gene has CDR1 LGHNA and CDR2 YNFKEQ. This CDR3 is built from 16 residues. The CDR3 sequence: CASSQELAGGHNEQFF. CDR3 nucleotides: TGTGCCAGCAGCCAAGAACTAGCGGGGGGGCATAATGAGCAGTTCTTC.

There are a few counts of this clone. The rearrangement joins TRBV6-5 to TRBJ1-2; 7 bases line up with TRBD1. Germline V gene sequence: CDR1 MNHEY, CDR2 SVGAGI. The trim removed 2 bases at V and 4 bases at J, leaving 10 bases unmatched. The CDR3 is made up of 16 amino acids. The CDR3 here is CASSYAGTGVGYGYTF. DNA for the CDR3: TGTGCCAGCAGTTACGCCGGTACAGGGGTAGGCTATGGCTACACCTTC.

Remarks on this clone: In the same sample, other DNA sequences code for this CDR3. This sequence joins TRBV6-6 and TRBJ1-2; D possibly corresponds to TRBD1 (5 bases). The CDR3 has 13 amino acids. V was trimmed by 6 bases and J by 3 bases, leaving 11 bases between them. Germline V gene sequence: CDR1 MNHNY, CDR2 SVGAGI (reference sequence). CDR3 bases: TGTGCCAGCAGCCCCACAGGAGACTATGGCTACACCTTC. Translating it yields CASSPTGDYGYTF.

The gene calls are TRBV5-1 and TRBJ2-3; 9 nucleotides align to TRBD2. J lost 4 bases, V lost 3 bases, and 6 bases had no gene match. Germline V gene lookup returns CDR1 SGHRS and CDR2 YFSETQ. This CDR3 spans 15 amino acids. In nucleotides, the CDR3 is TGCGCCAGCAGCTCCGGGACTAGCTGGGCAGATACGCAGTATTTT. It specifies CASSSGTSWADTQYF.

This chain connects TRBV7-8 to TRBJ1-5, with a possible D match to TRBD1 (6 bases). In germline, CDR1 is SGHVS, CDR2 FQNEAQ. Trimming removed 5 bases from V and 6 bases from J, with 17 bases in between. This CDR3 is 15 amino acids long. The CDR3 bases are TGTGCCAGCAGCGGAGGGGGGCCCGCCGCTCAGCCCCAGCATTTT. Its protein is CASSGGGPAAQPQHF. Supplemented by reference TRBV7-8 and TRBJ1-5, the full variable domain reads GAGVSQSPRYKVAKRGQDVALRCDPISGHVSLFWYQQALGQGPEFLTYFQNEAQLDKSGLPSDRFFAERPEGSVSTLKIQRTQQEDSAVYLCASSGGGPAAQPQHFGDGTRLSIL.

This rearrangement joins TRBV14 to TRBJ1-2; the D gene is possibly TRBD1 (5 bases). This CDR3 has 15 residues. Trimming removed 3 bases at V and 0 bases at J, with 11 bases between. Germline loops: CDR1 SGHDN, CDR2 FVKESK. The CDR3 nucleotides are TGTGCCAGCAGCCACCGGGACTCAGCTAACTATGGCTACACCTTC. Amino acid sequence: CASSHRDSANYGYTF. Filled out from reference TRBV14 and TRBJ1-2, the complete variable domain reads EAGVTQFPSHSVIEKGQTVTLRCDPISGHDNLYWYRRVMGKEIKFLLHFVKESKQDESGMPNNRFLAERTGGTYSTLKVQPAELEDSGVYFCASSHRDSANYGYTFGSGTRLTVV.

The chain recombines TRBV18 with TRBJ2-3; 11 bases are a match to TRBD2. J lost 3 bases, V lost 4 bases, and 9 bases had no gene match. Looked up from germline, CDR1 is KGHSH and CDR2 is LQKENI. The CDR3 spans 17 residues. The CDR3 spells CASSRKTSGEATDTQYF. CDR3 DNA: TGTGCCAGCTCACGTAAGACTAGCGGGGAGGCGACAGATACGCAGTATTTT.

The V gene is TRBV18, the J gene TRBJ1-1, with unresolved D. Per the germline V gene, CDR1 is KGHSH and CDR2 is LQKENI. This CDR3 is built from 14 residues. V was pared by 5 bases and J by 1 base, with 11 bases between. CDR3 sequence reads: CASSGQIENTEAFF. The CDR3 nucleotides are TGTGCCAGCTCAGGGCAGATAGAGAACACTGAAGCTTTCTTT.

The J gene is TRBJ2-2, the V gene TRBV6-6; D ambiguous. Germline V CDR1 and CDR2: MNHNY, SVGAGI (reference sequence). V gave up 6 bases and J gave up 6 bases, with 8 bases separating them. The CDR3 is 12 amino acids. The CDR3 nucleotides are TGTGCCAGCAGCTCCCCCCCCGGGGAGCTGTTTTTT. This sequence encodes CASSSPPGELFF.

The chain links TRBV18 to TRBJ2-7, with a tentative D call TRBD1 (5 bases). Germline CDR1 reads KGHSH; CDR2 reads LQKENI. The CDR3 has 12 residues. V lost 6 bases, J lost 3 bases, and 9 bases lay in between. CDR3: CASSDSDYEQYF. The CDR3 DNA is TGTGCCAGCTCTGACAGCGACTACGAGCAGTACTTC.

The rearrangement links TRBV5-1 to TRBJ2-3; 8 positions agree with TRBD2. CDR1 and CDR2 from the germline V gene are SGHRS and YFSETQ. This CDR3 region has 20 residues. Trimming at V came to 4 bases and at J to 6 bases, leaving 25 bases not matched to a gene. The CDR3 here is CASSIRTAGGGGQPKDTQYF. CDR3 bases: TGCGCCAGCAGCATACGGACAGCCGGTGGCGGGGGGCAACCCAAGGATACGCAGTATTTT.

A single count supports this clone. The rearrangement uses TRBV11-2 and TRBJ1-3; D is possibly TRBD1 (5 bases). Trimming shortened V by 0 bases and J by 0 bases, and 12 bases separated the two germline ends. The germline CDR1 and CDR2 sequences are SGHAT and FQNNGV. The CDR3 spans 17 residues. The CDR3 coding sequence is TGTGCCAGCAGCTTAGATCTGGGGCAGATCTCTGGAAACACCATATATTTT. This sequence encodes CASSLDLGQISGNTIYF.

The chain employs TRBV18 and TRBJ1-1, with D possibly TRBD1 on 5 matching bases. The CDR3 runs 14 residues. Germline V CDR1 and CDR2: KGHSH, LQKENI. V dropped 3 bases and J dropped 4 bases, with 12 bases sitting between them. The CDR3 sequence: CASSPDTGGTEAFF. Here the CDR3 DNA reads TGTGCCAGCTCACCGGACACCGGCGGCACTGAAGCTTTCTTT. The entire variable domain, with the rest obtained from reference TRBV18 and TRBJ1-1, is as follows: NAGVMQNPRHLVRRRGQEARLRCSPMKGHSHVYWYRQLPEEGLKFMVYLQKENIIDESGMPKERFSAEFPKEGPSILRIQQVVRGDSAAYFCASSPDTGGTEAFFGQGTRLTVV.

V usage is TRBV19 and J usage is TRBJ2-5; 8 positions agree with TRBD2. Looked up from germline, CDR1 is LNHDA and CDR2 is SQIVND (reference sequence). The CDR3 loop spans 15 amino acids. V gave up 3 bases and J gave up 4 bases; unmatched junction bases: 7. CDR3 residues: CASSIQSGGRETQYF. The CDR3 DNA reads TGTGCCAGTAGTATCCAAAGCGGGGGCAGAGAGACCCAGTACTTC.

This clone was detected ten times or more. The J gene is TRBJ1-1, the V gene TRBV12-3 or TRBV12-4; possible D gene TRBD1, 5 bases. The CDR3 runs 12 residues. V shed 7 bases and J shed 8 bases, with 14 bases lying between them. CDR3 bases: TGTGCCAGCACCGCGGGGGAGAGGGAAGCTTTCTTT. Translation gives CASTAGEREAFF.

The CDR3 region has the DNA TGTGCCACTGGGCGGACAGCGGAAAATGAAAAACTGTTTTTT. Translation gives CATGRTAENEKLFF. The chain joins TRBV6-5 to TRBJ1-4, with D possibly being TRBD1 (6 bases). The V end lost 10 bases, the J end lost 5 bases, and 17 bases lay between the germline ends. Germline V CDR1 and CDR2: MNHEY, SVGAGI. The CDR3 contains 14 residues.

The CDR3 bases are TGTGCCAGCAGTTCGTCAGGGTATGGCTACACCTTC. Translated: CASSSSGYGYTF. The chain recombines TRBV27 with TRBJ1-2; maybe TRBD1 (5 bases). Germline CDR1 and CDR2: MNHEY and SMNVEV (reference sequence). CDR3 size: 12 residues. Trimming removed 4 bases at V and 5 bases at J, with 8 bases between.

This clone was detected only once. The chain employs TRBV5-6 and TRBJ1-1; perhaps TRBD1 as D (6 bases). The V end was cut by 0 bases, the J end by 6 bases, with 9 bases between. The CDR3 spans 13 residues. Looked up from germline, CDR1 is SGHDT and CDR2 is YYEEEE. CDR3: CASSLGRGAEAFF. As DNA, the CDR3 is TGTGCCAGCAGCTTGGGCAGGGGCGCTGAAGCTTTCTTT.

The chain recombines TRBV6-6 with TRBJ1-5; tentatively, D is TRBD1 (5 bases). The CDR3 consists of 16 residues. V was shortened by 0 bases and J by 4 bases, with 13 bases between the two germline ends. Germline V gene data show CDR1 as MNHNY and CDR2 as SVGAGI (reference sequence). The CDR3: CASSYSSRGHNQPQHF. In DNA form, the CDR3 reads TGTGCCAGCAGTTACTCGTCTAGAGGACATAATCAGCCCCAGCATTTT.

The V and J genes are TRBV19 and TRBJ1-1; D is possibly TRBD1 (5 bases). The CDR3 has 13 amino acids. Trimming removed 4 bases at V and 3 bases at J, with 9 bases between. From germline, CDR1 is LNHDA and CDR2 SQIVND (reference sequence). For the CDR3, the DNA is TGTGCCAGTAGTACTAGGGGTGACACTGAAGCTTTCTTT. It codes for CASSTRGDTEAFF.

V usage is TRBV10-1 and J usage is TRBJ2-3; maybe TRBD1 (5 bases). CDR1 is WNHNN and CDR2 is SYGVQD in the germline V gene (reference sequence). There are 15 residues in the CDR3. Trimming removed 2 bases at V and 0 bases at J, with 9 bases between. The CDR3 DNA sequence: TGCGCCAGCAGTGAGCAGGGATTTAGCACAGATACGCAGTATTTT. Amino acids: CASSEQGFSTDTQYF.

The chain couples TRBV7-6 to TRBJ2-1; D possibly corresponds to TRBD1 (5 bases). V was cut by 5 bases and J by 4 bases, with 12 bases left in between. Germline V gives CDR1 SGHVS, CDR2 FNYEAQ. The CDR3 extends over 14 amino acids. The CDR3 DNA sequence: TGTGCCAGCAGCCGACAGCCGCAATACAATGAGCAGTTCTTC. Amino acids: CASSRQPQYNEQFF.